The 24 T cell receptor beta chains presented below share a single source sample, sequenced in a study of shared clonotypes between healthy human individuals. Positively selected for CCR7, the CD45RO-negative cells used as naive CD8 cells excluded terminally differentiated effector memory CD45RA+ cells. Profiling relied on immunoSEQ multiplex PCR, and the TCRdb table lists in-frame clones only, not all of them. The table records more than 2 million clones, about 95% of them present only once. Sequenced: naive CD8+ T cells sorted from blood. The source of these receptors is a young man in good health.

The chain combines TRBV27 with TRBJ2-1; TRBD2 matches 7 bases. CDR3 length: 14 amino acids. The V gene's germline CDR1 is MNHEY and CDR2 SMNVEV (reference sequence). V was pared by 6 bases and J by 2 bases, with 4 bases of the junction left unmatched. The CDR3 protein is CASSLAATYNEQFF. The CDR3 DNA sequence: TGTGCCAGCAGCCTAGCGGCCACCTACAATGAGCAGTTCTTC.

In its sample, this clone was seen a few times. This chain joins TRBV30 and TRBJ1-5; possibly TRBD1 for D (5 bases). The ends were cut back, 5 bases at V and 5 bases at J, with 16 bases in the middle. There are 14 residues in the CDR3. The germline V gene has CDR1 GTSNPN and CDR2 SVGIG (reference sequence). The CDR3 nucleotides are TGTGCCTGGGGTGACACCTGGGGGGATCAGCCCCAGCATTTT. It translates to CAWGDTWGDQPQHF.

This chain links TRBV10-3 with TRBJ2-7; TRBD1 matches at 7 bases. The CDR3 sequence is 11 residues long. V lost 6 bases, J lost 5 bases, and 1 base stayed unmatched. CDR1 ENHRY and CDR2 SYGVKD come from the germline V gene. The CDR3 sequence is CAIRQGDEQYF. The CDR3 nucleotides read TGTGCCATCAGGCAGGGGGACGAGCAGTACTTC.

This clone has only one observation. The V gene is TRBV18, the J gene TRBJ1-1; D may be TRBD1 (5 bases). The CDR3 runs to 18 residues. The germline V and J ends were trimmed by 0 bases and 6 bases, with 23 bases remaining between them. Per germline, CDR1 KGHSH and CDR2 LQKENI. CDR3 sequence: CASSPPVTGVGVLAEAFF. The CDR3 DNA is TGTGCCAGCTCACCACCGGTAACAGGTGTGGGGGTGTTGGCTGAAGCTTTCTTT.

The chain uses TRBV5-6 and TRBJ2-7, with TRBD2 identical over 9 bases. The CDR3 runs to 15 residues. The junction had 9 bases not matched to a gene; V was cut back by 4 bases and J by 4 bases. CDR1 is SGHDT, CDR2 YYEEEE, per germline. The CDR3 protein is CASSMASGDPYEQYF. CDR3 in DNA: TGTGCCAGCAGCATGGCTAGCGGGGACCCTTACGAGCAGTACTTC.

The J gene is TRBJ2-2, the V gene TRBV5-8; TRBD2 matches at 7 bases. The CDR3 covers 15 residues. Germline V lookup: CDR1 SGHTS, CDR2 YDEGEE. J gave up 4 bases and V 3 bases, and 6 bases lay outside the gene matches. The CDR3 loop reads CASSSEAGVTGELFF. CDR3 bases: TGTGCCAGCAGCTCGGAGGCGGGGGTCACCGGGGAGCTGTTTTTT.

The gene calls are TRBV25-1 and TRBJ2-2; D may be TRBD2 (5 bases). The ends were cut back, 3 bases at V and 6 bases at J, with 8 bases in the middle. Looked up from germline, CDR1 is MGHDK and CDR2 is SYGVNS. This CDR3 spans 13 amino acids. CDR3 bases: TGTGCCAGCAGTGATGGAGGTCCCGGGGAGCTGTTTTTT. Translated: CASSDGGPGELFF.

The chain uses TRBV9 and TRBJ2-2; D is perhaps TRBD2 (6 bases). The CDR3 has 16 amino acids. The germline CDR1 and CDR2 sequences are SGDLS and YYNGEE. V was trimmed by 4 bases and J by 2 bases, leaving 15 bases between them. The CDR3 nucleotides read TGTGCCAGCAGCCCCGGTTGGGCGGGAAACACCGGGGAGCTGTTTTTT. Translating gives CASSPGWAGNTGELFF. Drawing the rest from reference TRBV9 and TRBJ2-2, the complete variable domain is DSGVTQTPKHLITATGQRVTLRCSPRSGDLSVYWYQQSLDQGLQFLIQYYNGEERAKGNILERFSAQQFPDLHSELNLSSLELGDSALYFCASSPGWAGNTGELFFGEGSRLTVL.

The rearrangement links TRBV27 to TRBJ1-1; tentative D call: TRBD1 (6 bases). V was cut by 7 bases and J by 3 bases, with 21 bases left in between. Per germline, CDR1 MNHEY and CDR2 SMNVEV (reference sequence). This CDR3 has 16 amino acids. The CDR3 region has the DNA TGTGCCAGCAATCCCTCACAGGGAGAGAGGCACACTGAAGCTTTCTTT. This sequence encodes CASNPSQGERHTEAFF.

This chain connects TRBV30 to TRBJ2-7; maybe TRBD2 (5 bases). The CDR3 totals 12 residues. The germline gives CDR1 GTSNPN, CDR2 SVGIG (reference sequence). V was shortened by 5 bases and J by 5 bases, with 13 bases between the two germline ends. The CDR3 region has the DNA TGTGCCTGGGGTAATTCGGGGAACGAGCAGTACTTC. This gives the protein CAWGNSGNEQYF.

The chain uses TRBV28 and TRBJ1-2, with D possibly being TRBD1 (5 bases). There are 15 residues in the CDR3. The ends were cut back, 4 bases at V and 1 base at J, with 13 bases in the middle. The germline gives CDR1 MDHEN, CDR2 SYDVKM. CDR3: CASSWFIRDNYGYTF. CDR3 sequence (DNA): TGTGCCAGCAGTTGGTTTATCAGGGATAACTATGGCTACACCTTC.

V usage is TRBV6-5 and J usage is TRBJ2-7; 9 nucleotides align to TRBD2. The CDR3 is 13 amino acids. Unmatched junction bases numbered 2, after V lost 7 bases and J lost 1 base. Germline CDR1 MNHEY, CDR2 SVGAGI. The chain's CDR3 is CASNAGGSYEQYF. CDR3 DNA sequence: TGTGCCAGCAACGCGGGAGGGTCCTACGAGCAGTACTTC.

This clone was found once. The chain has TRBV13 and TRBJ2-3; the D gene is possibly TRBD2 (7 bases). Trimming removed 5 bases from V and 3 bases from J, with 18 bases in between. The germline gives CDR1 PRHDT, CDR2 FYEKMQ (reference sequence). The CDR3 has 16 residues. CDR3 sequence reads: CASSPHGGASTDTQYF. CDR3 sequence (DNA): TGTGCCAGCAGCCCTCATGGGGGGGCCTCGACAGATACGCAGTATTTT.

CDR3 bases: TGCGCCAGCAGCCAAGATTTTAACAGTCTCTCTGGAAACACCATATATTTT. Translation: CASSQDFNSLSGNTIYF. The genes are TRBV4-1 and TRBJ1-3; no firm D call. The CDR3 has 17 residues. Trimming left V 0 bases short and J 0 bases short, with 12 bases between. Per the germline V gene, CDR1 is MGHRA and CDR2 is YSYEKL.

The chain combines TRBV12-5 with TRBJ2-7; D is perhaps TRBD2 (6 bases). The CDR3 runs 15 residues. Trimming left V 0 bases short and J 9 bases short, with 18 bases between. Per germline, CDR1 LGHNT and CDR2 FRNRAP. CDR3 sequence (DNA): TGTGCTAGTGGTTTGGTCCCGGACTATTCTCGGAGGCAGTACTTC. This sequence encodes CASGLVPDYSRRQYF.

The chain employs TRBV7-6 and TRBJ2-1, with D possibly called TRBD1 or TRBD2 (6 bases each). Trimming left V 5 bases short and J 7 bases short, with 21 bases between. The CDR3 loop spans 16 amino acids. Germline V gene sequence: CDR1 SGHVS, CDR2 FNYEAQ. CDR3 in DNA: TGTGCCAGCAGCCAGAGGGCGGGGCAGGGGTCAAATGAGCAGTTCTTC. Protein product: CASSQRAGQGSNEQFF.

The rearrangement joins TRBV29-1 to TRBJ1-4; D might be TRBD1 (6 bases). V was cut by 6 bases and J by 7 bases, with 15 bases left in between. Looked up from germline, CDR1 is SQVTM and CDR2 is ANQGSEA. This CDR3 spans 13 amino acids. DNA for the CDR3: TGCAGCGTCCGCGGGGGGGCGCCTGAAAAACTGTTTTTT. Translation: CSVRGGAPEKLFF. Supplemented by reference TRBV29-1 and TRBJ1-4, the full variable domain reads SAVISQKPSRDICQRGTSLTIQCQVDSQVTMMFWYRQQPGQSLTLIATANQGSEATYESGFVIDKFPISRPNLTFSTLTVSNMSPEDSSIYLCSVRGGAPEKLFFGSGTQLSVL.

Worth noting for this clone: At one end, the junction sequence differs from germline, possibly due to a read error. The chain carries TRBV9 and TRBJ2-7, with 9 bases identical to TRBD1. The CDR3 runs 14 residues. CDR1 and CDR2 (germline): SGDLS, YYNGEE. The CDR3 loop is CAGSMGQGDYEQYF. For the CDR3, the DNA is TGTGCCGGCAGCATGGGACAGGGTGACTACGAGCAGTACTTC.

The chain joins TRBV9 to TRBJ1-6, with a possible D match to TRBD1 (6 bases). V was pared by 3 bases and J by 10 bases, with 17 bases between. The CDR3 has 15 residues. CDR1 SGDLS and CDR2 YYNGEE come from the germline V gene. CDR3 in amino acids: CASSAYTGTGSPLHF. The CDR3 DNA sequence: TGTGCCAGCAGCGCCTACACAGGGACTGGGTCACCCCTCCACTTT.

The J gene is TRBJ2-7, the V gene TRBV9, with TRBD2 matching 11 bases. The CDR3 is 17 residues long. Germline trimming cut 4 bases from V and 2 bases from J; bases unmatched to any gene: 11. Germline V gene lookup returns CDR1 SGDLS and CDR2 YYNGEE. The CDR3 protein is CASSPVGASGGTYEQYF. The DNA for the CDR3 is TGTGCCAGCAGCCCTGTCGGAGCTAGCGGGGGGACCTACGAGCAGTACTTC.

V and J are TRBV10-3 and TRBJ2-2; tentative D call: TRBD2 (6 bases). CDR1 is ENHRY, CDR2 SYGVKD, per germline. V gave up 8 bases and J gave up 0 bases, with 10 bases separating them. This CDR3 is 14 amino acids long. This CDR3 reads CAIREPANTGELFF. DNA for the CDR3: TGTGCCATCCGGGAGCCGGCGAACACCGGGGAGCTGTTTTTT.

The V and J genes are TRBV11-2 and TRBJ2-2; 12 positions agree with TRBD2. CDR1 SGHAT and CDR2 FQNNGV come from the germline V gene. The V gene end was trimmed by 8 bases and the J gene end by 5 bases; junction bases not matched to a gene: 15. The CDR3 is made up of 18 amino acids. CDR3 amino acids: CASRPLTSGSLWTGELFF. In nucleotides, the CDR3 is TGTGCCAGCCGACCGTTGACTAGCGGGAGTCTGTGGACCGGGGAGCTGTTTTTT.

V gene TRBV4-1 combines with J gene TRBJ1-6, with 8 bases identical to TRBD1. The CDR3 is made up of 15 amino acids. Trimming took 3 bases from V and 5 from J; bases not matched to a gene: 3. Germline V CDR1 and CDR2: MGHRA, YSYEKL. As DNA, the CDR3 is TGCGCCAGCAGCCAGTTGGACAGGGATAATTCACCCCTCCACTTT. Protein sequence: CASSQLDRDNSPLHF.

The J gene is TRBJ2-7, the V gene TRBV10-3; 8 bases fit TRBD2. The junction had 9 bases not matched to a gene; V was cut back by 1 base and J by 7 bases. Germline V gives CDR1 ENHRY, CDR2 SYGVKD. The CDR3 runs 15 residues. CDR3 DNA sequence: TGTGCCATCAGTGAGTACTTAGCGGGACTACGGGAGCAGTACTTC. As protein: CAISEYLAGLREQYF.